This TCR beta chain comes out of a study of T cell responses to AZD1222 COVID-19 vaccine. Study-wide findings and caveats: The span of vaccine-associated CD4 TCRs extended across spike, with dominance at 160-218 and 743-854. Baseline serology detected seropositivity in only six AZD1222 recipients. Repertoires were obtained only post-peak T cell response. Nearly half of spike-specific TCRs reportedly target variant regions that are unmutated in the B.1.351 and B.1.1.7 variants.

The ends were cut back, 6 bases at V and 1 base at J, with 13 bases in the middle. Germline loops: CDR1 MNHEY, CDR2 SVGEGT. The CDR3 has 15 residues. The method was immunoSEQ multiplex PCR; TCRdb's version includes in-frame clones alone and lacks a portion of them. Of around 220,000 clones detected, roughly 94% appear once; the ten largest clones hold around 1.7%. Regarding this clone: The antigen is undetermined.

The sample here was peripheral blood, taken 28 days after the second dose of the MenACWY control vaccine. The sequence derives from an adult who received the MenACWY meningococcal vaccine as a control. The chain couples TRBV6-2 or TRBV6-3 to TRBJ1-3; D possibly corresponds to TRBD1 (6 bases). The CDR3 is CASSLTGSSGNTIYF. The CDR3 nucleotides read TGTGCCAGCAGCCTTACAGGGAGTTCTGGAAACACCATATATTTT.